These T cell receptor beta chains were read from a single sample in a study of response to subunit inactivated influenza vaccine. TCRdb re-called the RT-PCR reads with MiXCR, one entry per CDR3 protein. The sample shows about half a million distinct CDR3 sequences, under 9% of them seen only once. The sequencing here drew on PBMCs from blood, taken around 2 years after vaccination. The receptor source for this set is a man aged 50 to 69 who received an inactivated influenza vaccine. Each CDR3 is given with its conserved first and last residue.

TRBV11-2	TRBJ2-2	CASSSQPGPATGELFF
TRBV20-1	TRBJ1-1	CSARDIRMNTEAFF
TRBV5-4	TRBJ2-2	CASSLADGTGELFF
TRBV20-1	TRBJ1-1	CSARGDRVSNTEAFF
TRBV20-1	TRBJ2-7	CSARFNRAGGYEQYF
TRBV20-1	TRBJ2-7	CSASDRGLGEQYF
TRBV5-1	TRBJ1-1	CASSLWGGTGQNTEAFF
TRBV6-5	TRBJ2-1	CASSYSQRERTRGEQFF
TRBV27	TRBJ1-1	CASSLMGGAVTEAFF
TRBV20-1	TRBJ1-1	CSSKRRGMAAEAFF
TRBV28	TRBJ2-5	CASSRQVQETQYF
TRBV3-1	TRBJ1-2	CASSQGLYGYTF
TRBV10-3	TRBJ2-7	CAISEQGVRGHEQYF
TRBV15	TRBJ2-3	CATSRGIGPDTQYF
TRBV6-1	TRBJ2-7	CASSSRDTISYEQYF
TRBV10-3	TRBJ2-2	CAISPAAGLNTGELFF
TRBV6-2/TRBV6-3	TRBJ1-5	CASSFVAGNQPQHF
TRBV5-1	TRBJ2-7	CASSLLTGNHEQYF
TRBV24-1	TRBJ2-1	CATSDITSGGALNNEQFF
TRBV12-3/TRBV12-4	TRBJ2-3	CASSRKTLTGVYSTDTQYF
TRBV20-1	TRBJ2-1	CSAWDVSSYNEQFF
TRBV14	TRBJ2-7	CASSKTRISYEQYF
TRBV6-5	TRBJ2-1	CASSYVAGKYNEQFF
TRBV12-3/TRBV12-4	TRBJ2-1	CASSPLAGVRDEQFF
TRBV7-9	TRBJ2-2	CASSLARGNLEELFF
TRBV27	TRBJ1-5	CASRNQPQHF
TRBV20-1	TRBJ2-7	CSARWQGTYEQYF
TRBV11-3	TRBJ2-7	CASSLRDEQYF
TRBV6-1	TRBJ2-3	CASADRAATDTQYF
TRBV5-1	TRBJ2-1	CASSLTGTGANNEQFF
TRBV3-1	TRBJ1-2	CASSQEVSNYGYTF
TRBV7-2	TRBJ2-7	CASSYGQGAINEQYF
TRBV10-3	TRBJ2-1	CAISDELPNNEQFF
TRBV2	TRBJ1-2	CASSVDRGNGYTF
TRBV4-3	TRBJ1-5	CASSRDRGNNQPQHF
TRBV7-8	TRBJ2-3	CASSLMVGWGRADTQYF
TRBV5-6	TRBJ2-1	CASSRTRTSARGYNEQFF
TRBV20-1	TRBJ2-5	CSASPNQETQYF
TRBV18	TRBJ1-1	CASSPPWNWNTEAFF
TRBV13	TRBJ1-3	CASSLGGRTHSGNTIYF
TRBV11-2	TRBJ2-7	CASSLWTSGSLHYEQYF
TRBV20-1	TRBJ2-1	CSARDGTSGNNEQFF
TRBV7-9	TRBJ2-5	CASSLWNGPETQYF
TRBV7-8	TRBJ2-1	CASSPSEFF